This record looks at one T cell receptor beta chain sequence and its context. What it recognizes is unknown. This record comes from a study of CD4+ T cells in melanoma. Study-level findings and limits: In melanoma, neoantigen-specific CD4+ T cells reportedly differed in differentiation state.

The V and J ends lost 4 bases and 0 bases respectively, with 10 bases between them. In germline, CDR1 is SGHAT, CDR2 FQNNGV. The CDR3 has 15 residues. Using immunoSEQ multiplex PCR, the repertoire was profiled, and TCRdb retains in-frame clones only, with some absent. The sample comprises roughly 60,000 clones, almost 70% of which are singletons, and approximately 5% rests with the top ten. The V and J genes are TRBV11-2 and TRBJ1-3, with a tentative D call TRBD1 (6 bases). What was sequenced was tumor tissue. The origin of this receptor is a human donor with melanoma. The chain's CDR3 is CASSSIQGSGNTIYF. CDR3 nucleotide sequence: TGTGCCAGCAGCTCGATACAGGGCTCTGGAAACACCATATATTTT. Using reference TRBV11-2 and TRBJ1-3 for the parts outside the CDR3, the full variable domain is EAGVAQSPRYKIIEKRQSVAFWCNPISGHATLYWYQQILGQGPKLLIQFQNNGVVDDSQLPKDRFSAERLKGVDSTLKIQPAKLEDSAVYLCASSSIQGSGNTIYFGEGSWLTVV.